This TCR beta chain came from a study of breast tumors, draining lymph nodes, adjacent tissues. Worth noting for this clonotype: Antigen unknown. A single base separates this from a much larger clone, so it may be a read error.

Each CDR3 protein gets one entry after TCRdb re-called the multiplex PCR reads with MiXCR. The sample consists of approximately 190,000 distinct CDR3 sequences, 25% to 40% of them appearing once. The CDR3 consists of 15 residues. The germline V gene has CDR1 DFQATT and CDR2 SNEGSKA (reference sequence). The V gene lost 3 bases and the J gene lost 9 bases, with 18 bases spanning the gap. Whole-study results and caveats: Tumors had less TCR diversity than lymph nodes, more than nontumor tissue. Compared with basal-like, luminal-like tumors shared significantly more repertoire with nontumor tissue.

Axillary draining lymph nodes of breast cancer patients supplied the node samples. The sequenced sample consisted of axillary lymph node tissue. This chain joins TRBV20-1 and TRBJ1-6; the D gene is possibly TRBD1 (5 bases). The TCR comes from a female donor with breast cancer. Some clones in this sample may be carry-over from other donors' samples. CDR3 nucleotide sequence: TGCAGTGCTAGTTTCTCCGGGACGAAAAGTTCACCCCTCCACTTT. This codes for CSASFSGTKSSPLHF.